This T cell receptor (beta chain) was captured by sequencing in a study of T cell responses to AZD1222 COVID-19 vaccine. The study, taken as a whole, reports: Distributed over spike, vaccine-associated CD4 TCRs predominated at 160-218 and 743-854. Most donors were white British, females outnumbered males, and clonal diversity was possibly underestimated.

This table comes from immunoSEQ multiplex PCR, and its TCRdb copy is limited to in-frame clones, with some not included. The data contain approximately 97,000 clones, 84% of them singletons. This clone was counted once. As yet, its antigen is unknown. Sample: peripheral blood, taken on day 0 of AZD1222 vaccination. The source of this sequence is an adult in good health.

The chain's CDR3 is CASSLEANSPLHF. CDR3 nucleotides: TGCGCCAGCAGCTTGGAAGCTAATTCACCCCTCCACTTT. This sequence joins TRBV5-1 and TRBJ1-6; D is unresolved. Germline CDR1 SGHRS, CDR2 YFSETQ. This CDR3 spans 13 amino acids. The germline V and J ends were trimmed by 0 bases and 6 bases, with 4 bases remaining between them.